Below are 27 T cell receptor beta chains sequenced from a single sample in a study of shared clonotypes between healthy human individuals. Assay: immunoSEQ multiplex PCR; the TCRdb copy retains only in-frame clones and omits some. The data hold under 2.5 million clones, with just under 95% observed a single time. Material: naive CD4+ T cells from PBMCs. Subset noted: CD45RA+ positively selected. The receptors derive from a young man in good health. Some clones in this sample may be carry-over from other donors' samples.

The V and J genes are TRBV6-1 and TRBJ1-2, with 8 bases matching TRBD1. Germline CDR1 is MNHNS and CDR2 is SASEGT. J gave up 7 bases and V 10 bases, and 11 bases lay outside the gene matches. CDR3 length: 13 residues. DNA of the CDR3: TGTGCCATCCAATACCAGGGGGCGCGTGGCTACACCTTC. It specifies CAIQYQGARGYTF.

This chain links TRBV12-5 with TRBJ2-2; weak D call: TRBD1 (6 bases). V was pared by 0 bases and J by 3 bases, with 11 bases between. The CDR3 spans 16 residues. Germline loops: CDR1 LGHNT, CDR2 FRNRAP. CDR3 sequence (DNA): TGTGCTAGTGGTTTGGTAGTGACAGGTGACACCGGGGAGCTGTTTTTT. Protein: CASGLVVTGDTGELFF.

The gene calls are TRBV25-1 and TRBJ1-2, with D maybe TRBD1 (5 bases). CDR1 MGHDK and CDR2 SYGVNS come from the germline V gene. Trimming removed 5 bases at V and 8 bases at J, with 24 bases between. The CDR3 is 16 amino acids. The CDR3 sequence is CASSTRLQAPGLGYTF. In DNA, the CDR3 is TGTGCCAGCAGTACCAGACTACAGGCCCCGGGGCTAGGCTACACCTTC.

The chain has TRBV19 and TRBJ2-3, with D possibly TRBD2 on 5 matching bases. CDR1 is LNHDA and CDR2 is SQIVND in the germline V gene (reference sequence). The V gene lost 5 bases and the J gene lost 0 bases, with 9 bases spanning the gap. The CDR3 length is 14 residues. The CDR3 sequence is CASSPRTSTDTQYF. In DNA, the CDR3 is TGTGCCAGTAGTCCTCGGACTAGCACAGATACGCAGTATTTT.

CDR3 loop: CASNTYQETQYF. DNA of the CDR3: TGTGCCAGTAACACGTACCAAGAGACCCAGTACTTC. The gene calls are TRBV2 and TRBJ2-5; D gene ambiguous. Germline V CDR1 and CDR2: SNHLY, FYNNEI. The CDR3 loop spans 12 amino acids. V dropped 9 bases and J dropped 0 bases, with 8 bases sitting between them.

This chain connects TRBV19 to TRBJ1-2; maybe TRBD1 (6 bases). The CDR3 has 13 residues. Germline loops: CDR1 LNHDA, CDR2 SQIVND (reference sequence). The V end was cut by 5 bases, the J end by 5 bases, with 12 bases between. The CDR3 region is CASSLRQDYGYTF. In DNA form, the CDR3 reads TGTGCCAGTAGTCTCAGACAGGATTATGGCTACACCTTC.

The rearrangement links TRBV5-1 to TRBJ2-1; 9 bases line up with TRBD2. Germline V gene data show CDR1 as SGHRS and CDR2 as YFSETQ. This CDR3 region has 16 residues. J lost 2 bases, V lost 4 bases, and 7 bases had no gene match. This chain's CDR3 is CASSVLSGRTYNEQFF. As DNA, the CDR3 is TGCGCCAGCAGCGTCCTAAGCGGGAGGACCTACAATGAGCAGTTCTTC.

This chain connects TRBV2 to TRBJ2-7; 11 bases are shared with TRBD2. This CDR3 has 16 residues. Trimming removed 6 bases from V and 4 bases from J; junction bases left unmatched: 11. The germline V gene encodes CDR1 SNHLY and CDR2 FYNNEI. This chain's CDR3 is CASSGELASGRYEQYF. CDR3 bases: TGTGCCAGCAGCGGCGAACTGGCTAGCGGGAGGTACGAGCAGTACTTC.

The chain joins TRBV11-3 to TRBJ2-7, with TRBD1 identical over 7 bases. Germline-derived CDR1 and CDR2 are SGHNT and YENEEA. V dropped 7 bases and J dropped 3; count of bases not matched to a gene: 15. The CDR3 length is 16 residues. DNA of the CDR3: TGTGCCAGCACACGCGGACTCCCAGGGGGATACTACGAGCAGTACTTC. It is translated as CASTRGLPGGYYEQYF.

The chain couples TRBV6-6 to TRBJ2-7; no clear D. The CDR3 length is 12 residues. Germline V gives CDR1 MNHNY, CDR2 SVGAGI (reference sequence). V was clipped by 4 bases and J by 2 bases, with 6 bases between them. The CDR3 is CASSSGTYEQYF. CDR3 DNA: TGTGCCAGCAGTTCCGGTACCTACGAGCAGTACTTC.

The CDR3 DNA sequence: TGCGCCAGCAGCCCCACCGGGGGGGCCCGCACAGATACGCAGTATTTT. Translation gives CASSPTGGARTDTQYF. The chain uses TRBV4-1 and TRBJ2-3, with TRBD2 identical over 8 bases. The CDR3 covers 16 residues. CDR1 MGHRA and CDR2 YSYEKL come from the germline V gene. Germline trimming cut 4 bases from V and 1 base from J; bases unmatched to any gene: 7.

The chain combines TRBV15 with TRBJ2-5, with D unclear. The V gene's germline CDR1 is LNHNV and CDR2 YYDKDF (reference sequence). V was trimmed by 0 bases and J by 5 bases, leaving 7 bases between them. CDR3 length: 13 amino acids. The CDR3 region has the DNA TGTGCCACCAGCAGAGATCGGATGGAGACCCAGTACTTC. Its translation: CATSRDRMETQYF.

In this sample, this clone turned up once. CDR3 bases: TGTGCCGGCCAGACAGCTGAAAAACTGTTTTTT. Its translation is CAGQTAEKLFF. The V gene is TRBV7-9, the J gene TRBJ1-4; a possible D gene is TRBD1 (5 bases). This CDR3 is built from 11 residues. Germline V CDR1 and CDR2: SEHNR, FQNEAQ (reference sequence). The V gene lost 11 bases and the J gene lost 7 bases, with 11 bases spanning the gap. The whole variable domain, filled in from reference TRBV7-9 and TRBJ1-4, reads DTGVSQNPRHKITKRGQNVTFRCDPISEHNRLYWYRQTLGQGPEFLTYFQNEAQLEKSRLLSDRFSAERPKGSFSTLEIQRTEQGDSAMYLCAGQTAEKLFFGSGTQLSVL.

The chain uses TRBV6-5 and TRBJ1-1; D may be TRBD1 (5 bases). Between the trimmed V and J ends, which lost 5 bases and 6 bases, there was a span of 13 bases. The CDR3 totals 13 residues. CDR1 and CDR2 from the germline V gene are MNHEY and SVGAGI. The CDR3 spells CASSTYPRAEAFF. CDR3 nucleotide sequence: TGTGCCAGCAGTACTTACCCCAGGGCTGAAGCTTTCTTT.

The gene calls are TRBV29-1 and TRBJ1-2; TRBD1 agrees at 7 bases. Germline CDR1 reads SQVTM; CDR2 reads ANQGSEA. V lost 3 bases and J lost 7; bases outside the gene matches: 5. This CDR3 contains 12 residues. CDR3 region: CSVDRQGGGYTF. The DNA for the CDR3 is TGCAGCGTTGATCGGCAGGGGGGTGGCTACACCTTC. Full variable domain (remainder filled in from reference TRBV29-1 and TRBJ1-2): SAVISQKPSRDICQRGTSLTIQCQVDSQVTMMFWYRQQPGQSLTLIATANQGSEATYESGFVIDKFPISRPNLTFSTLTVSNMSPEDSSIYLCSVDRQGGGYTFGSGTRLTVV.

V usage is TRBV15 and J usage is TRBJ2-1, with a possible D match to TRBD2 (5 bases). The CDR3 spans 12 residues. Trimming cost V 7 bases and J 16 bases, with 20 bases left between them. CDR1 LNHNV and CDR2 YYDKDF come from the germline V gene (reference sequence). CDR3 nucleotide sequence: TGTGCCACCACGAAAGGGTACGGAGAGGGTTTCTTC. Amino acids: CATTKGYGEGFF.

The chain joins TRBV28 to TRBJ2-2; 7 positions agree with TRBD2. Germline CDR1 reads MDHEN; CDR2 reads SYDVKM. V dropped 3 bases and J dropped 2; count of bases not matched to a gene: 6. CDR3 length: 16 residues. The CDR3 protein is CASSFHGGGNTGELFF. CDR3 nucleotide sequence: TGTGCCAGCAGTTTTCATGGCGGGGGAAACACCGGGGAGCTGTTTTTT.

The chain joins TRBV5-4 to TRBJ1-2, with TRBD1 as a possible D gene (5 bases). V shed 10 bases and J shed 0 bases, with 7 bases lying between them. The CDR3 covers 11 residues. Per the germline V gene, CDR1 is SGHNT and CDR2 is YYREEE (reference sequence). CDR3 region: CAWGTNYGYTF. In DNA, the CDR3 is TGTGCCTGGGGGACTAACTATGGCTACACCTTC.

Here the CDR3 reads CASRPGLALGHGDTQYF. CDR3 coding DNA: TGTGCCAGCAGGCCGGGACTAGCGTTGGGGCACGGAGATACGCAGTATTTT. V usage is TRBV27 and J usage is TRBJ2-3, with 10 bases aligning to TRBD2. The CDR3 is 17 amino acids. From germline, CDR1 is MNHEY and CDR2 SMNVEV (reference sequence). The V segment lost 6 bases and the J segment 5 bases; nucleotides outside the gene matches: 14.

The CDR3 sequence: CSVTGGGETQYF. The CDR3 DNA reads as TGCAGCGTGACAGGGGGCGGAGAGACCCAGTACTTC. The V gene is TRBV29-1, the J gene TRBJ2-5, with TRBD1 matching 10 bases. This CDR3 spans 12 amino acids. V gave up 6 bases and J gave up 4 bases; unmatched junction bases: 2. CDR1 SQVTM and CDR2 ANQGSEA come from the germline V gene.

The gene calls are TRBV30 and TRBJ2-6; 8 bases line up with TRBD1. Per the germline V gene, CDR1 is GTSNPN and CDR2 is SVGIG (reference sequence). After removal of 3 bases from V and 2 bases from J, the junction contained 3 bases not matched to a gene. The CDR3 covers 15 residues. This CDR3 reads CAWRTQGAGANVLTF. The CDR3, as DNA: TGTGCCTGGAGGACACAGGGGGCTGGGGCCAACGTCCTGACTTTC.

The rearrangement uses TRBV5-6 and TRBJ1-2; D is unclear. Between the trimmed V and J ends, which lost 5 bases and 0 bases, there was a span of 14 bases. Germline lookup yields CDR1 SGHDT and CDR2 YYEEEE. CDR3 size: 15 residues. The CDR3: CASSPAPTANYGYTF. The DNA of the CDR3 is TGTGCCAGCAGTCCTGCGCCGACCGCTAACTATGGCTACACCTTC.

The gene calls are TRBV5-1 and TRBJ1-1; 7 bases are shared with TRBD1. Per germline, CDR1 SGHRS and CDR2 YFSETQ. V lost 5 bases and J lost 9; bases outside the gene matches: 10. This CDR3 is 13 amino acids long. This CDR3 is CASRLQGTAQAFF. CDR3 coding DNA: TGCGCCAGCAGATTACAGGGGACGGCTCAAGCTTTCTTT.

This chain links TRBV11-3 with TRBJ2-7; possible D gene TRBD2, 5 bases. Trimming removed 2 bases at V and 5 bases at J, with 10 bases between. This CDR3 is built from 13 residues. Germline V gives CDR1 SGHNT, CDR2 YENEEA. This CDR3 is CASSLTGSDEQYF. The CDR3 DNA is TGTGCCAGCAGCTTAACGGGGTCCGACGAGCAGTACTTC. The full variable domain, in which reference TRBV11-3 and TRBJ2-7 provide the parts outside the CDR3, is EAGVVQSPRYKIIEKKQPVAFWCNPISGHNTLYWYLQNLGQGPELLIRYENEEAVDDSQLPKDRFSAERLKGVDSTLKIQPAELGDSAVYLCASSLTGSDEQYFGPGTRLTVT.

This clone was seen a few times. The chain links TRBV4-1 to TRBJ1-2; TRBD1 might be the D (6 bases). This CDR3 comprises 15 residues. The germline CDR1 and CDR2 sequences are MGHRA and YSYEKL. V lost 2 bases, J lost 8 bases, and 18 bases lay in between. This CDR3 is CASSQTTPGAGGYTF. In DNA form, the CDR3 reads TGCGCCAGCAGCCAAACAACCCCAGGGGCAGGGGGCTACACCTTC.

In regard to this clone: A read error may produce the germline difference seen at one junction end. The chain couples TRBV19 to TRBJ1-1; D unclear. The germline V gene encodes CDR1 LNHDA and CDR2 SQIVND (reference sequence). The CDR3 is 13 amino acids. CDR3 nucleotide sequence: TGTGCCAGTAGTATAGGGCCCGGGATTGAAGCGGGGTTT. It specifies CASSIGPGIEAGF.

The chain combines TRBV2 with TRBJ2-7; no clear D. This CDR3 contains 14 residues. Trimming took 9 bases from V and 5 from J, leaving 20 bases between them. Germline V gives CDR1 SNHLY, CDR2 FYNNEI. CDR3 sequence (DNA): TGTGCCAGGGGAACTACTCGGAATTTCCACGAGCAGTACTTC. Translated: CARGTTRNFHEQYF.